This T cell receptor (beta chain) was sequenced in a study of blood T cell repertoires in COVID-19. Overall study: The United States, Italy and Spain supplied acute and convalescent COVID-19 samples. Nucleic acid was either cDNA or gDNA, and it came from T cells, B-cell-depleted T cells, or PBMCs.

Per the original methods: Estimation of nucleated cell counts was performed using reference gene primer amplification. Repertoires were generated with immunoSEQ multiplex PCR, while TCRdb's copy carries only in-frame clones and drops some. V and J calls and clone size are copied from that table; D and trimming were computed from the DNA. The repertoire includes about 190,000 clones, around 83% of them detected once, and about 6% sits in the top ten. This CDR3 has 13 amino acids. Trimming cost V 9 bases and J 4 bases, with 13 bases left between them. CDR1 SNHLY and CDR2 FYNNEI come from the germline V gene.

This receptor was taken from a woman aged 35 to 49 with acute or convalescent COVID-19. What was sequenced was peripheral blood. This rearrangement joins TRBV2 to TRBJ1-5; D not certain. The CDR3 spells CASAMEINQPQHF. For the CDR3, the DNA is TGTGCCAGTGCAATGGAGATAAATCAGCCCCAGCATTTT.